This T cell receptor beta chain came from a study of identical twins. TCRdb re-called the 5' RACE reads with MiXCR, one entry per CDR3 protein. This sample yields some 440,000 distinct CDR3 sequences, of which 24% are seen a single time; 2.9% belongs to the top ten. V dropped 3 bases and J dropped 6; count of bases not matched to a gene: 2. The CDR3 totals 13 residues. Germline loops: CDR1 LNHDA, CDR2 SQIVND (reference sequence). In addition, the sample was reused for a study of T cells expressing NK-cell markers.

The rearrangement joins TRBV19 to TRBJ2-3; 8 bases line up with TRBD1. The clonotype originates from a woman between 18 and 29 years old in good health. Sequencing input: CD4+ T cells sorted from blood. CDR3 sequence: CASSMDREDTQYF. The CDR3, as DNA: TGTGCCAGTAGTATGGACAGGGAGGATACGCAGTATTTT.